This T cell receptor (beta chain) comes out of a study of T cell responses to AZD1222 COVID-19 vaccine (dated by TCRdb to about 2021). In the study overall: A total of more than 230 trial participants underwent TCR sequencing, of whom 207 had received two doses of AZD1222 and around 26 had received two doses of the MenACWY control vaccine. Enrollment into the trials was organized by age into subgroups of 18-55, 56-69 and 70-plus years, and those subgroups contained roughly 150, 30 and 60 TCR-sequenced participants, respectively.

V loses 3 bases, J loses 5 bases, and the germline ends lie 8 bases apart. The CDR3 starts with the cysteine, ends with the phenylalanine, and has 13 residues. Only CDR3 DNA remains: 39 bases, in frame from the first base. Taken from the germline V gene, the CDR1 and CDR2 loops are MNHEY and SVGAGI. What the work shows at the level of the full study, not this receptor alone: Participants were mostly white British, with more females than males. The authors suggested clonal diversity may have been underestimated. Conclusions about previously exposed vaccinees are limited, since just five to seven AZD1222 recipients were seropositive for SARS-CoV-2 at baseline. The 56-69-year group was small, and its depth increase did not reach significance, likely because of low power. Epitopes outside the regions mutated in the B.1.351 and B.1.1.7 variants were reportedly recognized by nearly half of the unique spike-specific TCRs. Because no day 14 peak-response samples were available, repertoires were characterized only after the peak T cell response. The vaccine-associated CD4 TCRs covered the entire spike protein, and the dominant responses fell in regions 160-218 and 743-854. A significant rise in spike-specific TCR breadth and depth was observed after two AZD1222 doses relative to day 0 and relative to MenACWY recipients.

On this clone itself: What this receptor recognizes is not known. The input lacks base qualities; no much larger clone sits a single base away.

The CDR3 regions of human TCRbeta chains were subjected to immunosequencing. On the authors' methods: Repertoire TCRs were checked for matches against a reference library of SARS-CoV-2-specific TCRs that had been generated using the MIRA antigen-specificity platform. Breadth was defined as the fraction of unique TCRs that were SARS-CoV-2-associated, and depth was defined as the fraction of total T cells that were SARS-CoV-2-associated. Each spike-specific TCR was assigned to its reactive spike region and to a CD4 or CD8 class using the MIRA data. Log10-transformed breadth and depth values were compared by one-way ANOVA with Sidak's multiple comparisons tests. TCRdb retrieved this table from immuneACCESS and kept in-frame rearrangements only. Not all clones are present; in checked studies, unresolved V genes account for under half, and no reason is known for the remainder. V and J calls and clone size are as listed in that table; D and trimming were resolved from the DNA. The sample yields 130,000 to 150,000 clones; roughly 80% were counted once. Clones ranked in the top ten supply over 4% of the sample.

Taken with the paper, the label for time point translates to: baseline before first vaccination. The treatment or condition label, read with the paper, signifies: meningococcal conjugate vaccine given as trial control. Samples from vaccinated people were obtained from the UK trials COV001 and COV002, which included a single-blind randomized controlled phase 2/3 trial of AZD1222 (ChAdOx1 nCoV-19) in healthy adults. For TCRbeta chain sequencing, PBMC samples from trial participants were taken at day 0 and at day 28 after the second dose. This clonotype was obtained from an adult in good health. The sequenced sample was peripheral blood, obtained on day 0 of MenACWY control vaccination. The receptor chain draws on TRBV6-5 and TRBJ2-1, with the D gene call left open. In nucleotides, the sequence is TGTGCCAGCAGTTATATGCCCGACAATGAGCAGTTCTTC. Its coded protein is CASSYMPDNEQFF.